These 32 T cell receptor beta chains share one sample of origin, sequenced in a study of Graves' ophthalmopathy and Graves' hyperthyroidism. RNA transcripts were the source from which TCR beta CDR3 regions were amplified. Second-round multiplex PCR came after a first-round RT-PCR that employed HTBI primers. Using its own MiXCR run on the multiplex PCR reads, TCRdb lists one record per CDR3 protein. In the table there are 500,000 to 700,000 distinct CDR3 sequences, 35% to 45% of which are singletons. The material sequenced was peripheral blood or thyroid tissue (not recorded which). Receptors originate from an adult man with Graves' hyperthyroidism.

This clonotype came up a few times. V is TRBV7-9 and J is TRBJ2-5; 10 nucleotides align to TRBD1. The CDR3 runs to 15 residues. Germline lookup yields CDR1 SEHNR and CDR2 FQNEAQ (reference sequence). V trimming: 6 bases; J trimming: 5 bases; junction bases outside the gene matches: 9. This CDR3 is CASSGPGQGLETQYF. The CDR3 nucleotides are TGTGCCAGCAGTGGTCCGGGACAGGGGTTGGAGACCCAGTACTTC.

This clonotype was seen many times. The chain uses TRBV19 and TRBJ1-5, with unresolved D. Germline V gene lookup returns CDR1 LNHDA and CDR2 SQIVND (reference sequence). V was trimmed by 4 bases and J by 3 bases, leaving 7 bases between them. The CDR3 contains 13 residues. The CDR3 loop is CASSNLANQPQHF. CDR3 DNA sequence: TGTGCCAGTAGTAATTTGGCCAATCAGCCCCAGCATTTT.

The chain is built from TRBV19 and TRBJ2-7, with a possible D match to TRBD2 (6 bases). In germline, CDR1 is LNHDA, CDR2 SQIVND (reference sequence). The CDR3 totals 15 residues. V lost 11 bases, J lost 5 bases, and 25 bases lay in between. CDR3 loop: CAWSVGAGLAHEQYF. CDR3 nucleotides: TGTGCCTGGAGTGTAGGGGCGGGACTTGCCCACGAGCAGTACTTC.

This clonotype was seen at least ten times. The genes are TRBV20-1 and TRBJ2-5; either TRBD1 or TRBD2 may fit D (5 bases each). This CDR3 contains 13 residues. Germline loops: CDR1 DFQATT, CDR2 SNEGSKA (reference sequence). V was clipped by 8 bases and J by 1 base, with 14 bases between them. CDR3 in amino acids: CSSMGRRQETQYF. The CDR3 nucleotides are TGCAGTTCCATGGGACGGCGCCAAGAGACCCAGTACTTC.

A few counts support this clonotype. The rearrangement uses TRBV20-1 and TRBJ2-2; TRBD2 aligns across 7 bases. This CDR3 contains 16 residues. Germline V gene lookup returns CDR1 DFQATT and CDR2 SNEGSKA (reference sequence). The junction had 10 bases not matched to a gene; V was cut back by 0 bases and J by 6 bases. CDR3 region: CSARDSGEGLSGELFF. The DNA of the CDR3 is TGCAGTGCTAGAGATTCGGGGGAGGGCCTATCCGGGGAGCTGTTTTTT.

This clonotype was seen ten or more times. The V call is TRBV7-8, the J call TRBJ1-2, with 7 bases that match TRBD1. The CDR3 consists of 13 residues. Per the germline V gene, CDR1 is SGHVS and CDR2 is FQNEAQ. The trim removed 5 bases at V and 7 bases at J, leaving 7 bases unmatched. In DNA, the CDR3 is TGTGCCAGCAGCCCAGACAGGGCGGGTGGCTACACCTTC. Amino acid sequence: CASSPDRAGGYTF.

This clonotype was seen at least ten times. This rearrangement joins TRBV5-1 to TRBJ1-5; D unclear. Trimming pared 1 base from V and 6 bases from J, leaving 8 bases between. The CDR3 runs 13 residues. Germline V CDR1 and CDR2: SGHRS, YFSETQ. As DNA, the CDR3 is TGCGCCAGCAGCTTGAGTCCCGGTCAGCCCCAGCATTTT. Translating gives CASSLSPGQPQHF. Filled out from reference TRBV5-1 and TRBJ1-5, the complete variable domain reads KAGVTQTPRYLIKTRGQQVTLSCSPISGHRSVSWYQQTPGQGLQFLFEYFSETQRNKGNFPGRFSGRQFSNSRSEMNVSTLELGDSALYLCASSLSPGQPQHFGDGTRLSIL.

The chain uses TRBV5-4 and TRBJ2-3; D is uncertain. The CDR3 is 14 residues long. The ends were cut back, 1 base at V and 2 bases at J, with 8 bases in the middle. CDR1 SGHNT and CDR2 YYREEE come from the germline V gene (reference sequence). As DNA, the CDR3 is TGTGCCAGCAGCTTGTCGGTCTCCACAGATACGCAGTATTTT. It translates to CASSLSVSTDTQYF. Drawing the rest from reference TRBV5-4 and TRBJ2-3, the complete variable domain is ETGVTQSPTHLIKTRGQQVTLRCSSQSGHNTVSWYQQALGQGPQFIFQYYREEENGRGNFPPRFSGLQFPNYSSELNVNALELDDSALYLCASSLSVSTDTQYFGPGTRLTVL.

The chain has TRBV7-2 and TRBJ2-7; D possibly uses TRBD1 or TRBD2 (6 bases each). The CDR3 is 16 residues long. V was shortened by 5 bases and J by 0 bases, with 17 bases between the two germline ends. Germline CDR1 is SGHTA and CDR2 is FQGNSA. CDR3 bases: TGTGCCAGCAGCCAAGGATCCGGGGGCGGCTCCTACGAGCAGTACTTC. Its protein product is CASSQGSGGGSYEQYF.

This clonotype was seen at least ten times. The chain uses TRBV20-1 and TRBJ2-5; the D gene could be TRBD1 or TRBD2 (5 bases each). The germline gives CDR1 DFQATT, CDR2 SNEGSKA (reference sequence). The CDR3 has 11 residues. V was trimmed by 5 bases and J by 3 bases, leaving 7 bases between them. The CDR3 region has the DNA TGCAGTGCTGGGACCAAAGAGACCCAGTACTTC. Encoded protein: CSAGTKETQYF.

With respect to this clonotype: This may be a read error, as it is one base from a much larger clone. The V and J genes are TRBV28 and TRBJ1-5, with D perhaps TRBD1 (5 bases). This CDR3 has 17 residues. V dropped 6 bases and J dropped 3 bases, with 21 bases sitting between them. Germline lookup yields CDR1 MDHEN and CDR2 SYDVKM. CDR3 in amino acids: CASSPPQGGMNNQPQHF. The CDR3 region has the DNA TGTGCCAGCAGCCCACCCCAGGGCGGGATGAACAATCAGCCCCAGCATTTT. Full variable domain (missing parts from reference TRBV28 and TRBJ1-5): DVKVTQSSRYLVKRTGEKVFLECVQDMDHENMFWYRQDPGLGLRLIYFSYDVKMKEKGDIPEGYSVSREKKERFSLILESASTNQTSMYLCASSPPQGGMNNQPQHFGDGTRLSIL.

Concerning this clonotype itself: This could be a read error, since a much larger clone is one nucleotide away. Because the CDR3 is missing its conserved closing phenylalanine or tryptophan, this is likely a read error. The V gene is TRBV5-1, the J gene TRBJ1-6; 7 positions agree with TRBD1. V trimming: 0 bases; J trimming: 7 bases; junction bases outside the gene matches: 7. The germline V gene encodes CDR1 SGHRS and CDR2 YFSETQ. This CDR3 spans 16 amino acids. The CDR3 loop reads CASSLGTQGRNSPLHL. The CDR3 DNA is TGCGCCAGCAGCTTGGGGACACAGGGGCGGAATTCACCCCTCCACCTT.

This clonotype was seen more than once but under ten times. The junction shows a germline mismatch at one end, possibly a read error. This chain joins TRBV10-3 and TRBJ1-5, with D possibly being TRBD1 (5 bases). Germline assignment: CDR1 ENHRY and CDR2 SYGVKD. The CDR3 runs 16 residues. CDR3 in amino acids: CASSVAGLYSNQPQHF. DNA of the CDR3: TGTGCCAGCAGTGTCGCGGGGCTATATAGCAATCAGCCCCAGCATTTT.

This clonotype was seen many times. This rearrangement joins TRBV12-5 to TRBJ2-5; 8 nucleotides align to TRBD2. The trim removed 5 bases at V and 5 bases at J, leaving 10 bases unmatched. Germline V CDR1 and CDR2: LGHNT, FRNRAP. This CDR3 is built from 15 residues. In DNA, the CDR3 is TGTGCTAGTGGTCCTCCCCCCACGGGAGGGGAGACCCAGTACTTC. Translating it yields CASGPPPTGGETQYF.

CDR3 in amino acids: CASSQGRVEGYF. Written as DNA, the CDR3 is TGTGCCAGCTCCCAGGGCCGGGTGGAGGGGTACTTC. The chain recombines TRBV28 with TRBJ2-7, with D maybe TRBD2 (6 bases). Trimming stripped 8 bases from V and 12 bases from J, with 20 bases between. The CDR3 is 12 residues long. Per germline, CDR1 MDHEN and CDR2 SYDVKM.

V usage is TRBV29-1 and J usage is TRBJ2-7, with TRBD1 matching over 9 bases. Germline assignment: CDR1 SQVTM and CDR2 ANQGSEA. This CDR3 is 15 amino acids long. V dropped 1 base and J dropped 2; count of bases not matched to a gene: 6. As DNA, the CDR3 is TGCAGCGTTGAAGTCCCCGGACAGGGGACCTACGAGCAGTACTTC. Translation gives CSVEVPGQGTYEQYF.

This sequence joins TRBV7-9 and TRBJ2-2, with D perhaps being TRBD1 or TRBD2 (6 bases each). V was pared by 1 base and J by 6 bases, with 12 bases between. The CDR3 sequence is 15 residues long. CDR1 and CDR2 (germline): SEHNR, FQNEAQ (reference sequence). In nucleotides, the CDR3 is TGTGCCAGCAGCTTAGGCCTCGGGGGCCCCGGGGAGCTGTTTTTT. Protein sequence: CASSLGLGGPGELFF. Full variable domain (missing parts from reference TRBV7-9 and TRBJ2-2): DTGVSQNPRHKITKRGQNVTFRCDPISEHNRLYWYRQTLGQGPEFLTYFQNEAQLEKSRLLSDRFSAERPKGSFSTLEIQRTEQGDSAMYLCASSLGLGGPGELFFGEGSRLTVL.

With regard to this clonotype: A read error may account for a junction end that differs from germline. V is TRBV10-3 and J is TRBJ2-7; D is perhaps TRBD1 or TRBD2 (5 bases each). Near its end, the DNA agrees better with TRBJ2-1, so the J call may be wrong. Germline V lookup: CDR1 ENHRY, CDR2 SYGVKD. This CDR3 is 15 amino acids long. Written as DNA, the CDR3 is TGTGCCAGCAGTTACTCGGGGCCTAGAGGAGGTGAGCAGTTCTTC. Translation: CASSYSGPRGGEQFF.

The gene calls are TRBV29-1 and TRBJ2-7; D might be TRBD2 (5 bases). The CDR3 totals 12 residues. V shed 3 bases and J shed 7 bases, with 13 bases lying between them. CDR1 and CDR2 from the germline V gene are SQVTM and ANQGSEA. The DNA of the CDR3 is TGCAGCGTTGATCTGGTCGGACTTGAGCAGTACTTC. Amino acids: CSVDLVGLEQYF.

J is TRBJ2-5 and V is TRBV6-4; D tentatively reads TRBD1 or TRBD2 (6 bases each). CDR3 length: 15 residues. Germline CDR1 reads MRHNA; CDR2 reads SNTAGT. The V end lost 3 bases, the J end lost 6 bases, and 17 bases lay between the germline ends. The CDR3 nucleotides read TGTGCCAGCAGTGAAGCGCAGGCGGGACATCAGACCCAGTACTTC. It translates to CASSEAQAGHQTQYF.

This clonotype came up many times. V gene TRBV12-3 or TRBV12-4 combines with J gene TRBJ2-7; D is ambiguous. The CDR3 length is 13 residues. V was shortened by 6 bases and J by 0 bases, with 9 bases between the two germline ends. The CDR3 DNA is TGTGCCAGCAGAGCAGTCAGCTCCTACGAGCAGTACTTC. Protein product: CASRAVSSYEQYF.

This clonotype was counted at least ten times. The CDR3 nucleotides read TGCAGTGCTAGCGCGACAGGGGTGAACTATGGCTACACCTTC. Amino acid sequence: CSASATGVNYGYTF. The rearrangement joins TRBV20-1 to TRBJ1-2, with 8 bases fitting TRBD1. The ends lost 3 bases at V and 2 bases at J; junction bases unmatched: 5. The CDR3 spans 14 residues. Germline CDR1 DFQATT, CDR2 SNEGSKA (reference sequence).

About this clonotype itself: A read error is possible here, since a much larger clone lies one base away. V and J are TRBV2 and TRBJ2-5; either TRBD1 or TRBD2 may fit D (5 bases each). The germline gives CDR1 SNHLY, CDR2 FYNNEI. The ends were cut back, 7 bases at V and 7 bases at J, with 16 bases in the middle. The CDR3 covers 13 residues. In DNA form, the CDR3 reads TGTGCCAGCACTCCTCCGGGGCTGGGGACCCAGTACTTC. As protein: CASTPPGLGTQYF. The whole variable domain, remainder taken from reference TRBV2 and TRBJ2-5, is EPEVTQTPSHQVTQMGQEVILRCVPISNHLYFYWYRQILGQKVEFLVSFYNNEISEKSEIFDDQFSVERPDGSNFTLKIRSTKLEDSAMYFCASTPPGLGTQYFGPGTRLLVL.

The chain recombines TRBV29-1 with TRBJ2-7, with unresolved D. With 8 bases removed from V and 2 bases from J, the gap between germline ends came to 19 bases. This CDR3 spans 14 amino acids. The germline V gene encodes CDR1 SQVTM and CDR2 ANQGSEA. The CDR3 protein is CSLSRSRDAYEQYF. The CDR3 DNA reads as TGCAGCTTATCGCGGAGCCGCGATGCCTACGAGCAGTACTTC.

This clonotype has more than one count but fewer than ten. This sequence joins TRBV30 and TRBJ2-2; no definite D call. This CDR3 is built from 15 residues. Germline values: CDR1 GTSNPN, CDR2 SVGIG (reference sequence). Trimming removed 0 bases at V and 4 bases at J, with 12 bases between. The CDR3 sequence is CAWSVRSKITGELFF. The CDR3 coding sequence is TGTGCCTGGAGTGTACGATCCAAAATCACCGGGGAGCTGTTTTTT.

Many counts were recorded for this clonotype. The CDR3 is CASSRDGGDTGELFF. CDR3 DNA sequence: TGCGCCAGCAGCCGGGACGGAGGGGACACCGGGGAGCTGTTTTTT. The V gene is TRBV5-1, the J gene TRBJ2-2; TRBD2 might be the D (6 bases). Between the trimmed V and J ends, which lost 4 bases and 3 bases, there was a span of 13 bases. This CDR3 contains 15 residues. Germline CDR1 and CDR2: SGHRS and YFSETQ.

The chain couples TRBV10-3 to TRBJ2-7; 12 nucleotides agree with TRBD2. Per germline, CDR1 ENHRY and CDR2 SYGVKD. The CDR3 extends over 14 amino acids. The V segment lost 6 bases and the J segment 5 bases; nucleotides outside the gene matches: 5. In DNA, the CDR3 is TGTGCCATCAGCCCTAGCGGGAGGGGCGACGAGCAGTACTTC. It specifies CAISPSGRGDEQYF.

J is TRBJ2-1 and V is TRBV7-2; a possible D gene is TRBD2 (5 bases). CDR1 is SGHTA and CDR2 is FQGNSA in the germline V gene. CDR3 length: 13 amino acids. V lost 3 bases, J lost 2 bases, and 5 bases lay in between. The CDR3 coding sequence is TGTGCCAGCAGCTTGCGGGCCTACAATGAGCAGTTCTTC. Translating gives CASSLRAYNEQFF. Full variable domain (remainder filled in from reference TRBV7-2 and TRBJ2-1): GAGVSQSPSNKVTEKGKDVELRCDPISGHTALYWYRQSLGQGLEFLIYFQGNSAPDKSGLPSDRFSAERTGGSVSTLTIQRTQQEDSAVYLCASSLRAYNEQFFGPGTRLTVL.

CDR3: CSVEDFNTNYGYTF. CDR3 DNA sequence: TGCAGCGTGGAGGACTTTAACACTAACTATGGCTACACCTTC. V gene TRBV29-1 combines with J gene TRBJ1-2; D remains unclear. The germline V gene encodes CDR1 SQVTM and CDR2 ANQGSEA. The CDR3 is made up of 14 amino acids. V was shortened by 6 bases and J by 0 bases, with 14 bases between the two germline ends.

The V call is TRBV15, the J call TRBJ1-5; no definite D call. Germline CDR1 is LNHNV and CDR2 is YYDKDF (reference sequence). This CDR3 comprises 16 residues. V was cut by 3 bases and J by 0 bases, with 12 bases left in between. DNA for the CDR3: TGTGCCACCAGCAGTTACTCGCCCGGTAGCAATCAGCCCCAGCATTTT. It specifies CATSSYSPGSNQPQHF.

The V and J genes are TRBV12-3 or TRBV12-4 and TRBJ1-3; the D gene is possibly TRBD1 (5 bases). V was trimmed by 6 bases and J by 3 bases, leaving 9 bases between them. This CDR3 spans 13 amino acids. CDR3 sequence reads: CASRGLRGNTIYF. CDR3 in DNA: TGTGCCAGCAGGGGGCTTCGTGGAAACACCATATATTTT.

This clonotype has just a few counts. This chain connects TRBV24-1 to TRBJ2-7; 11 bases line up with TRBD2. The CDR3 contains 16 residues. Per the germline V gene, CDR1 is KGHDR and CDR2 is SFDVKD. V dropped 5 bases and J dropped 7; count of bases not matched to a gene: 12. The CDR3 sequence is CATSVTSGSSGNEQYF. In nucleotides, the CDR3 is TGTGCCACCAGTGTCACTAGCGGGAGTTCAGGGAATGAGCAGTACTTC.